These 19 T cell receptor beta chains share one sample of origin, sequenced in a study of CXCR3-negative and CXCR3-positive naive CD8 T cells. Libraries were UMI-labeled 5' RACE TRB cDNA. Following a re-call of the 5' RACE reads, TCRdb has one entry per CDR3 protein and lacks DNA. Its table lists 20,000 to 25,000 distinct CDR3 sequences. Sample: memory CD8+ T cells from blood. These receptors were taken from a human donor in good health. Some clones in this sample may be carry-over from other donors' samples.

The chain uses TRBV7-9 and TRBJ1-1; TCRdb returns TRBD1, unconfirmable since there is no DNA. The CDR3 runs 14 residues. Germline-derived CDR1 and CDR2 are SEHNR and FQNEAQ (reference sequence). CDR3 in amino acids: CASSLVGGNTEAFF.

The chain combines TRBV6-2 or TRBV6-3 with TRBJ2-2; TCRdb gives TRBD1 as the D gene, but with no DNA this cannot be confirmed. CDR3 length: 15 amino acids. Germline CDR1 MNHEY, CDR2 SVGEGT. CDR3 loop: CASERQGWNTGELFF.

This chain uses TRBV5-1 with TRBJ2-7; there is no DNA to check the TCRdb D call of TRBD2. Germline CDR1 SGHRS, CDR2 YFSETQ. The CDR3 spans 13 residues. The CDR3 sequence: CASAGLTSYEQYF.

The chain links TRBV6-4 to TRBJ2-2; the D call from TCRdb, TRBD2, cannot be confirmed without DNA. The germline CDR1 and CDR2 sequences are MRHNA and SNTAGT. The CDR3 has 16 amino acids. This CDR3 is CASSDSTSGLTGELFF.

The CDR3 protein is CASSQDTESYNEQFF. The V and J genes are TRBV4-3 and TRBJ2-1. Germline V CDR1 and CDR2: LGHNA, YSLEER. The CDR3 runs 15 residues.

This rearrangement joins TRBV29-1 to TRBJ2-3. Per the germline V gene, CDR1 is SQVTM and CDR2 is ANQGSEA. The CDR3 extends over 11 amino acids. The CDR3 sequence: CSVEEASWQVF.

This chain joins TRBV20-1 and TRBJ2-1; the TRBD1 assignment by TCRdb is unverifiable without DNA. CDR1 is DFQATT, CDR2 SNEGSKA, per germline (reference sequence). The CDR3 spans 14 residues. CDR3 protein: CSARGVGQMNKQFF.

CDR3 sequence: CASSLNGGTSNYGYTF. This chain links TRBV5-1 with TRBJ1-2. Germline lookup yields CDR1 SGHRS and CDR2 YFSETQ. The CDR3 runs 16 residues.

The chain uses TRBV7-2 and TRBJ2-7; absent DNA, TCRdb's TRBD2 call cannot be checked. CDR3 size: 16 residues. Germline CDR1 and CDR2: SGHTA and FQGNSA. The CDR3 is CASSLPPGLDSYEQYF.

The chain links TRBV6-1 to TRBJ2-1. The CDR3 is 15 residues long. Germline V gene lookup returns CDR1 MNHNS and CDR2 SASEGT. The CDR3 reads CASSEKGDGYNEQFF.

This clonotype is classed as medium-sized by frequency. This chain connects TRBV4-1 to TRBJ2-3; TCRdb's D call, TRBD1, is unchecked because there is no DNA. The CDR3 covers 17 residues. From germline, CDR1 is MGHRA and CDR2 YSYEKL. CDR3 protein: CASSQDGPAGATDTQYF.

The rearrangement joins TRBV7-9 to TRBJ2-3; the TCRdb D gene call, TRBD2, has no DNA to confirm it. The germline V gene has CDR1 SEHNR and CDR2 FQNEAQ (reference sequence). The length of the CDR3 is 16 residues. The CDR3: CASSLNPGGSTDTQYF.

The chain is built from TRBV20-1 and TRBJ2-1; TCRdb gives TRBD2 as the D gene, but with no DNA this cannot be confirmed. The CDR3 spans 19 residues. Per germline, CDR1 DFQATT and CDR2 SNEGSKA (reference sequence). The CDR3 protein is CSARDLEGPTSGSYNEQFF.

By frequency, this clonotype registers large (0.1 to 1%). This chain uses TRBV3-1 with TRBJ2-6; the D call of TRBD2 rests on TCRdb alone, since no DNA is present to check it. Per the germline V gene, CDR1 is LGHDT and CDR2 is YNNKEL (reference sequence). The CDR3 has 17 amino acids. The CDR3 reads CASSQGTSSSGANVLTF.

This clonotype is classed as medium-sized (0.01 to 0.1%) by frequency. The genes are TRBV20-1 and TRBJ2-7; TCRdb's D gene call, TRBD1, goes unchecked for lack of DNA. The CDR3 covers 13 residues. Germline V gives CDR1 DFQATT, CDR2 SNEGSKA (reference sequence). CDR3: CSAQGERDYEQYF.

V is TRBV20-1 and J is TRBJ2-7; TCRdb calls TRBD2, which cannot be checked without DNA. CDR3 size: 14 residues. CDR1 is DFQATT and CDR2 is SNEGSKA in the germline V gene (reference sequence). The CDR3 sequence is CSAPIAGVNYEQYF.

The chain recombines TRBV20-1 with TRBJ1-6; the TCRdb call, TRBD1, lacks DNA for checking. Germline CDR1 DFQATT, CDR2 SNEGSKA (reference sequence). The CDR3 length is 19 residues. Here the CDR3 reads CSARDGQGTCSYYNSPLHF.

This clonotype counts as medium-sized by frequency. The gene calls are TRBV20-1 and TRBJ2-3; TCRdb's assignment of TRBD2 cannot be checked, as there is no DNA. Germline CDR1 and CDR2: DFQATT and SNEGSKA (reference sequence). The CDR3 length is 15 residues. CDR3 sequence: CSVTPGAGEADTQYF.

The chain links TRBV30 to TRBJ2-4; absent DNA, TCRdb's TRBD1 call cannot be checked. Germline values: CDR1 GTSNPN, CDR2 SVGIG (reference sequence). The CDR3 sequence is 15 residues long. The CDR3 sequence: CAWTGTGGTKNIQYF. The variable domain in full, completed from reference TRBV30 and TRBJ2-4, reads SQTIHQWPATLVQPVGSPLSLECTVEGTSNPNLYWYRQAAGRGLQLLFYSVGIGQISSEVPQNLSASRPQDRQFILSSKKLLLSDSGFYLCAWTGTGGTKNIQYFGAGTRLSVL.